One sample yielded the 19 T cell receptor beta chains listed below, sequenced in a study of T cells after yellow fever vaccination. TCRdb fed the 5' RACE reads into MiXCR, producing one record per CDR3 protein. This table holds under 400,000 distinct CDR3 sequences, approximately 12% found once. The sample here was CD4+ T cells sorted from PBMCs, taken 15 days after the yellow fever booster vaccination. These receptors were taken from a man younger than 35 who received the YFV17D yellow fever vaccine.

Ten or more counts support this clonotype. The chain links TRBV10-3 to TRBJ2-1; D possibly matches TRBD1 or TRBD2 (6 bases each). The CDR3 length is 12 residues. Trimming removed 3 bases from V and 9 bases from J, with 9 bases in between. Per germline, CDR1 ENHRY and CDR2 SYGVKD. In DNA form, the CDR3 reads TGTGCCATCAGTGACCGGGGGCGTGAGCAGTTCTTC. Amino acids: CAISDRGREQFF.

The rearrangement links TRBV12-3 or TRBV12-4 to TRBJ2-3, with 12 bases aligning to TRBD2. The CDR3 has 15 amino acids. After removal of 5 bases from V and 6 bases from J, the junction contained 6 bases not matched to a gene. In nucleotides, the CDR3 is TGTGCCAGCAGTACTAGCGGGGGGCCCACGGATACGCAGTATTTT. It codes for CASSTSGGPTDTQYF.

A few counts support this clonotype. V gene TRBV4-1 combines with J gene TRBJ1-4; D remains unclear. V was cut by 5 bases and J by 8 bases, with 21 bases left in between. CDR3 size: 16 residues. The germline gives CDR1 MGHRA, CDR2 YSYEKL. The CDR3 is CASSSSWARLGEKLFF. In DNA, the CDR3 is TGCGCCAGCAGCTCAAGTTGGGCGAGACTGGGGGAAAAACTGTTTTTT.

The chain employs TRBV7-2 and TRBJ1-1; weak D call: TRBD1 (5 bases). This CDR3 contains 14 residues. Trimming shortened V by 1 base and J by 6 bases, and 12 bases separated the two germline ends. CDR1 SGHTA and CDR2 FQGNSA come from the germline V gene. The DNA for the CDR3 is TGTGCCAGCAGCTTAGTGCAGGGTTCTTCTGAAGCTTTCTTT. This encodes CASSLVQGSSEAFF.

The V gene is TRBV7-3, the J gene TRBJ2-3; TRBD2 is a possible D gene (6 bases). The V end was cut by 2 bases, the J end by 10 bases, with 19 bases between. Germline CDR1 SGHTA, CDR2 FQGTGA. CDR3 size: 15 residues. In DNA, the CDR3 is TGTGCCAGCAGCTTAGGTCATACGGGACTCCGATCGCAGTATTTT. Protein sequence: CASSLGHTGLRSQYF.

This clonotype occurred many times. This chain links TRBV6-5 with TRBJ2-3, with 10 bases that match TRBD2. V lost 7 bases to trimming and J lost 4 bases; unmatched junction nucleotides: 2. Germline V CDR1 and CDR2: MNHEY, SVGAGI. The CDR3 spans 13 residues. For the CDR3, the DNA is TGTGCCAGCACCACTAGCGGGGCAGATACGCAGTATTTT. Protein: CASTTSGADTQYF.

This clonotype occurred a few times. The J gene is TRBJ1-1, the V gene TRBV12-3 or TRBV12-4; 10 nucleotides align to TRBD1. Losses at the gene ends were 7 bases for V and 5 bases for J; bases not matched to a gene: 7. This CDR3 comprises 14 residues. Written as DNA, the CDR3 is TGTGCCAGCACTCCGGACAGGGGGGTTACTGAAGCTTTCTTT. Amino acid sequence: CASTPDRGVTEAFF.

Only one count was recorded for this clonotype. This rearrangement joins TRBV18 to TRBJ1-1, with a weak D call TRBD1 (5 bases). CDR1 and CDR2 (germline): KGHSH, LQKENI. The CDR3 runs 13 residues. V lost 3 bases and J lost 6, with 11 bases in between. The CDR3, as DNA: TGTGCCAGCTCACCGAGGCAGGGTCCTGAAGCTTTCTTT. It specifies CASSPRQGPEAFF.

This clonotype was picked up a small number of times. J is TRBJ1-2 and V is TRBV2, with TRBD1 identical over 8 bases. The CDR3 runs 14 residues. Trimming took 4 bases from V and 3 from J; bases not matched to a gene: 4. Germline loops: CDR1 SNHLY, CDR2 FYNNEI. The CDR3, as DNA: TGTGCCAGCAGTGTTTCAGGGGGCCACTATGGCTACACCTTC. Translated, it gives CASSVSGGHYGYTF.

This clonotype was detected ten times or more. CDR3 region: CATRTSGGAYEQYF. CDR3 bases: TGTGCCACCAGGACTAGCGGGGGCGCCTACGAGCAGTACTTC. The chain is built from TRBV13 and TRBJ2-7; 13 bases fit TRBD2. The CDR3 covers 14 residues. Trimming at V came to 10 bases and at J to 2 bases, leaving 5 bases not matched to a gene. Germline V gene sequence: CDR1 PRHDT, CDR2 FYEKMQ (reference sequence).

The chain is built from TRBV7-6 and TRBJ1-1; D is undetermined. The V end was cut by 5 bases, the J end by 3 bases, with 16 bases between. The CDR3 consists of 15 residues. Germline loops: CDR1 SGHVS, CDR2 FNYEAQ. The CDR3 reads CASSPGRTGDTEAFF. DNA of the CDR3: TGTGCCAGCAGCCCCGGGAGGACTGGGGACACTGAAGCTTTCTTT.

This chain uses TRBV12-3 or TRBV12-4 with TRBJ2-2; D possibly corresponds to TRBD1 (5 bases). CDR3 length: 16 amino acids. The V gene lost 8 bases and the J gene lost 1 base, with 17 bases spanning the gap. The CDR3 nucleotides read TGTGCCAGCGTTTCCCCAGGCAGGGAGAACACCGGGGAGCTGTTTTTT. Residues: CASVSPGRENTGELFF.

V usage is TRBV25-1 and J usage is TRBJ1-1; maybe TRBD1 (5 bases). The CDR3 runs to 13 residues. Germline V gives CDR1 MGHDK, CDR2 SYGVNS. The V and J ends lost 7 bases and 1 base respectively, with 10 bases between them. The CDR3 spells CASIGDGNTEAFF. The CDR3 DNA is TGTGCCAGCATAGGGGATGGGAACACTGAAGCTTTCTTT.

The table lists this clonotype with a few counts. The genes are TRBV19 and TRBJ2-1; weak D call: TRBD2 (5 bases). This CDR3 has 15 amino acids. Deletions cut 7 bases from V and 5 bases from J, with 18 bases between. Germline V gene data show CDR1 as LNHDA and CDR2 as SQIVND (reference sequence). The CDR3 is CASIWPGIPHNEQFF. The CDR3 DNA follows: TGTGCCAGTATATGGCCGGGAATTCCCCACAATGAGCAGTTCTTC.

The chain links TRBV29-1 to TRBJ2-1, with 7 bases matching TRBD1. The CDR3 consists of 15 residues. Germline V gives CDR1 SQVTM, CDR2 ANQGSEA. After removal of 6 bases from V and 9 bases from J, the junction contained 17 bases not matched to a gene. As DNA, the CDR3 is TGCAGCGTCAGAGGGGGACAGCGGCTTGTAGGTGAGCAGTTCTTC. Translation: CSVRGGQRLVGEQFF.

The genes are TRBV6-2 or TRBV6-3 and TRBJ1-2, with D hard to call. CDR3 length: 12 residues. V lost 6 bases and J 2 bases, leaving 7 bases between the germline ends. Germline CDR1 reads MNHEY; CDR2 reads SVGEGT. The CDR3 coding sequence is TGTGCCAGCAGCGACATGAACTATGGCTACACCTTC. Protein product: CASSDMNYGYTF.

This clonotype occurred many times. The V call is TRBV29-1, the J call TRBJ2-3, with D tentatively TRBD1 or TRBD2 (5 bases each). This CDR3 has 12 amino acids. The germline CDR1 and CDR2 sequences are SQVTM and ANQGSEA. V shed 1 base and J shed 6 bases, with 8 bases lying between them. The CDR3 region is CSVEAGTDTQYF. CDR3 sequence (DNA): TGCAGCGTTGAAGCAGGGACGGATACGCAGTATTTT.

The chain joins TRBV4-2 to TRBJ2-3; 8 nucleotides align to TRBD2. J gave up 0 bases and V 4 bases, and 6 bases lay outside the gene matches. Looked up from germline, CDR1 is LGHNA and CDR2 is YNFKEQ. The CDR3 loop spans 16 amino acids. The CDR3 loop is CASSLRLATSTDTQYF. As DNA, the CDR3 is TGTGCCAGCAGCCTCCGACTAGCGACTAGCACAGATACGCAGTATTTT.

This clonotype was recorded many times. The CDR3 bases are TGTGCCAGCAGCTTAGTCACGGGAGGAGAGACCCAGTACTTC. Translated, it gives CASSLVTGGETQYF. V gene TRBV7-2 combines with J gene TRBJ2-5; the match to TRBD2 covers 7 bases. Germline CDR1 SGHTA, CDR2 FQGNSA. After removal of 1 base from V and 4 bases from J, the junction contained 3 bases not matched to a gene. The length of the CDR3 is 14 residues.